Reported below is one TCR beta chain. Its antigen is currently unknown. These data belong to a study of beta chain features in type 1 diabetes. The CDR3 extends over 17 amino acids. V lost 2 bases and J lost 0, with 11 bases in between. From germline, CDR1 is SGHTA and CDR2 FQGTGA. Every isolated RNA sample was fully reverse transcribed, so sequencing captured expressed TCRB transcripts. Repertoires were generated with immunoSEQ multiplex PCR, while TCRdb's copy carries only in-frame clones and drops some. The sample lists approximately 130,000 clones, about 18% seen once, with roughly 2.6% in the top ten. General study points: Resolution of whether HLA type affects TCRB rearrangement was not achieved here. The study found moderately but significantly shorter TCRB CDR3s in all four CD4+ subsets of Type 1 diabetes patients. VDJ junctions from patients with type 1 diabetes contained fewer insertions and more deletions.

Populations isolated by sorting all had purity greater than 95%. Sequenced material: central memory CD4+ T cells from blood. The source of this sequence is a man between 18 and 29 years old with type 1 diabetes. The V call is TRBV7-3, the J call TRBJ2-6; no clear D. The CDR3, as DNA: TGTGCCAGCAGCTTAGGCAGCCGTAGCTCTGGGGCCAACGTCCTGACTTTC. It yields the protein CASSLGSRSSGANVLTF.